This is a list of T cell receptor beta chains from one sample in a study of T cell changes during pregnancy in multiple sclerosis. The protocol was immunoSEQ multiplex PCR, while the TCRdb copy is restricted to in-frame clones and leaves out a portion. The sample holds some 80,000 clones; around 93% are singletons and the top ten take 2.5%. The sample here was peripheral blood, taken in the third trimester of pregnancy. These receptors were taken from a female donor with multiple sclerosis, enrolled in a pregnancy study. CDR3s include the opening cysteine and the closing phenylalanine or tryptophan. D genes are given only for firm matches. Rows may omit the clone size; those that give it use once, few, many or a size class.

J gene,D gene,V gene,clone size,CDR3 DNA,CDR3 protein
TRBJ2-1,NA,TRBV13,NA,TGTGCCAGCAGACTAGTCGCGAACAATGAGCAGTTCTTC,CASRLVANNEQFF
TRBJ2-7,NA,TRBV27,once,TGTGCCAGCAGTTTGGGCCCTTGGACCTACGAGCAGTACTTC,CASSLGPWTYEQYF
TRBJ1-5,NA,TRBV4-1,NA,TGCGCCAGCAGCCAAGGGGGAGGTCAGCCCCAGCATTTT,CASSQGGGQPQHF
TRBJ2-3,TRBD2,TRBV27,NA,TGTGCCAGTTGGACTAGCGGGGCGACAGATACGCAGTATTTT,CASWTSGATDTQYF
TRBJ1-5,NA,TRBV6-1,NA,TGTGCCAGCAGTGAAAATGGCGGTTTTCAGCCCCAGCATTTT,CASSENGGFQPQHF
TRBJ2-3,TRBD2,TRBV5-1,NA,TGCGCCAGCAGCTTGGCCGGGGGGGAGGTTACAGATACGCAGTATTTT,CASSLAGGEVTDTQYF
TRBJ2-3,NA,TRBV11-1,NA,TGTGCCAGCAGCTTGACTATCCTCACAGATACGCAGTATTTT,CASSLTILTDTQYF
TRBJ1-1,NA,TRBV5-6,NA,TGTGCCAGCAGCTTGGTTTCTCGCGGGAGTTTGAACACTGAAGCTTTCTTT,CASSLVSRGSLNTEAFF
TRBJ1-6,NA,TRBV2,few,TGTGCCAGCAGTACAGGAAATTCACCCCTCCACTTT,CASSTGNSPLHF
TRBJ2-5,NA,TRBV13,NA,TGTGCCAGCAGCTTCGGGGGCAGGGGGCAAGAGACCCAGTACTTC,CASSFGGRGQETQYF
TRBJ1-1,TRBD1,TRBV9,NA,TGTGCCAGCAGCGGGGGACAGGGACAGACTGAAGCTTTCTTT,CASSGGQGQTEAFF
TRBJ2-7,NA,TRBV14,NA,TGTGCCAGCAGCCAAGAACGGGGGAGGTCCTACGAGCAGTACTTC,CASSQERGRSYEQYF
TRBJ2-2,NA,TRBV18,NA,TGTGCCAGCTCACCAATTCAGGGAACCACCGGGGAGCTGTTTTTT,CASSPIQGTTGELFF
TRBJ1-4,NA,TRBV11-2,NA,TGTGCCAGCAGCCGCCCGGGTAAACTGTTTTTT,CASSRPGKLFF
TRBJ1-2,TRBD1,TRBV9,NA,TGTGCCAGCAGCGTGGAACAGGGGAATGGCTACACCTTC,CASSVEQGNGYTF
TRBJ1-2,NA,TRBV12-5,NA,TGTGCTAGTGGTTTCGGTGCTAATGATGGCTACACCTTC,CASGFGANDGYTF
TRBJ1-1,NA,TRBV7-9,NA,TGTGCCAGCAGCCAGGAAATCGGGAACACTGAAGCTTTCTTT,CASSQEIGNTEAFF
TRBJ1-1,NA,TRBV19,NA,TGTGCTTCGATAGGGGCAGACACTGAAGCTTTCTTT,CASIGADTEAFF
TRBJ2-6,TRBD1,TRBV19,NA,TGTGCCAGTAGCGGTCGGGACAGGGGGTTCTCTGGGGCCAACGTCCTGACTTTC,CASSGRDRGFSGANVLTF
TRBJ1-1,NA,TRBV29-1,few,TGCAGCCACCCCCACTCACAGGGCAAGGGGACTGAAGCTTTCTTT,CSHPHSQGKGTEAFF
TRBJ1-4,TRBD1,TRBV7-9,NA,TGTGCCAGCATCAGGGGGGAGAAACTGTTTTTT,CASIRGEKLFF
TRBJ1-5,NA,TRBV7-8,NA,TGTGCCAGCAGCTTAGGTTACAATCAGCCCCAGCATTTT,CASSLGYNQPQHF
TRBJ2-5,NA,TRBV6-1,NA,TGTGCCAGCACCCGACGGGGTCAGGAGACCCAGTACTTC,CASTRRGQETQYF
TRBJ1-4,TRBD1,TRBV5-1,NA,TGCGCCAGCAGCTCTAACAGGGGGACTCGGGAAAAACTGTTTTTT,CASSSNRGTREKLFF
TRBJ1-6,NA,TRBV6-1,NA,TGTGCCAGCACTGGCAGGACCTATAATTCACCCCTCCACTTT,CASTGRTYNSPLHF
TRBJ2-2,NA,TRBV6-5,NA,TGTGCCAGCAAGGTTCAGGGGCGCTTGACCGGGGAGCTGTTTTTT,CASKVQGRLTGELFF
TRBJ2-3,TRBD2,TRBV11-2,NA,TGTGCCAGCAGCCGCGGGAGGTCTAGAACAGATACGCAGTATTTT,CASSRGRSRTDTQYF
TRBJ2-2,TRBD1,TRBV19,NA,TGTGCCAGTAGTATCGGGATGACAGGGGGCTCGAACACCGGGGAGCTGTTTTTT,CASSIGMTGGSNTGELFF
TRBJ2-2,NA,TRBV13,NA,TGTGCCAGCAGCTCCAGACTTCTAGCCGGGGAGCTGTTTTTT,CASSSRLLAGELFF
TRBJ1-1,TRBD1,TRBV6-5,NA,TGTGCCAGCAGTTACTCCCGCAGGGGGCCGGGCGAAGCTTTCTTT,CASSYSRRGPGEAFF
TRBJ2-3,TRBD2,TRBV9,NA,TGTGCCAGCAGCCCCCCCGGGGGGGCCTTTCGCACAGATACGCAGTATTTT,CASSPPGGAFRTDTQYF
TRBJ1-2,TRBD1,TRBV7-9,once,TGTGCCAGCAGCTTAGGGACAGGGACGAACTATGGCTACACCTTC,CASSLGTGTNYGYTF
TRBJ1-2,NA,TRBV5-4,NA,TGTGCCAGCAGCTTGTTCGGACAGACGCCTGCGGGTGGCTACACCTTC,CASSLFGQTPAGGYTF
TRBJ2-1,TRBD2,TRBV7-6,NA,TGTGCCAGCAGCTTAGTGGGCGGGGGGGCCGAAGGTTACAATGAGCAGTTCTTC,CASSLVGGGAEGYNEQFF